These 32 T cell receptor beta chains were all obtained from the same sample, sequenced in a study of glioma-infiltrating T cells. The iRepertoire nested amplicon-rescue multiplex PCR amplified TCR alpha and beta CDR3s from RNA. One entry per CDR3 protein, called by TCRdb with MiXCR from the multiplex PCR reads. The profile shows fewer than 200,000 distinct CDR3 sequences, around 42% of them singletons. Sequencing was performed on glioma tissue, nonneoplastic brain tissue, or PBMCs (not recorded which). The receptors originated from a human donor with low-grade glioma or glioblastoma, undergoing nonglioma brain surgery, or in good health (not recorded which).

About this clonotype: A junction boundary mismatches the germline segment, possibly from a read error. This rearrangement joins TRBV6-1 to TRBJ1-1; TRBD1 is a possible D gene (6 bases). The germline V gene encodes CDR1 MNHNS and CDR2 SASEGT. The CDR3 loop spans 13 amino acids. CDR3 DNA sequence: TGTGCCAGCAGTGAAACAGGGATCACTGAGGCTTTCTTT. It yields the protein CASSETGITEAFF.

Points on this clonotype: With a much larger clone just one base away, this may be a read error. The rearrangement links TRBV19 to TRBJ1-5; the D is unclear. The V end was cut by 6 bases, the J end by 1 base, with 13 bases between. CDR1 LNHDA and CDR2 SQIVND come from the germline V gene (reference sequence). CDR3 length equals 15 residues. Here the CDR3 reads CASRFRKGSNQPQHF. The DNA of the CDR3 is TGTGCCAGTAGGTTTAGGAAAGGGAGCAATCAGCCCCAGCATTTT.

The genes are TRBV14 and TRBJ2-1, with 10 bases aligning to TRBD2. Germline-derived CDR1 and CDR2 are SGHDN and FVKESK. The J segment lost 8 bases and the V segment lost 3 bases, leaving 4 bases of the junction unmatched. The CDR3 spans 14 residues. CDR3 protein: CASSHRTSGDEQFF. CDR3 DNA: TGTGCCAGCAGCCATAGGACTAGCGGAGATGAGCAGTTCTTC.

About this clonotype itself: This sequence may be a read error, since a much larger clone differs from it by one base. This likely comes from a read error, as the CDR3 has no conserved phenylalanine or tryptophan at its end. CDR3 protein: CASGSGGDTQYL. CDR3 DNA: TGTGCCAGCGGATCAGGGGGGGATACGCAGTATCTT. J is TRBJ2-3 and V is TRBV28, with D perhaps TRBD1 (7 bases). Germline assignment: CDR1 MDHEN and CDR2 SYDVKM. The CDR3 has 12 residues. Trimming took 8 bases from V and 6 from J, leaving 12 bases between them.

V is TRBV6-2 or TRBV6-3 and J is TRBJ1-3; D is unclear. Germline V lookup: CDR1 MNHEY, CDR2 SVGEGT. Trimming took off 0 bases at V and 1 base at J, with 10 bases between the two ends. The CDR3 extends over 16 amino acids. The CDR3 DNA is TGTGCCAGCAGTTACTCTTCCAGCAAATCTGGAAACACCATATATTTT. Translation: CASSYSSSKSGNTIYF.

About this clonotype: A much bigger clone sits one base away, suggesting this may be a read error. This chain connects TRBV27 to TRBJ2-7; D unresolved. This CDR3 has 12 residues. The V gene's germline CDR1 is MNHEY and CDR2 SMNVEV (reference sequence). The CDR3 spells CASSPSSYEHYF. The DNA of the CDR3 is TGTGCCAGCAGTCCAAGCTCCTACGAGCATTACTTC.

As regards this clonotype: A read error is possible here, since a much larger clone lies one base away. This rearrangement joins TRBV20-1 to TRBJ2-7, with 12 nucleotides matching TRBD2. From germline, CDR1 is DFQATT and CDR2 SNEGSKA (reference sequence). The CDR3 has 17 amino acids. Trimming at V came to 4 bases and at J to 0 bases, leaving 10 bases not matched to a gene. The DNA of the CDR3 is TGCAGTGCTAACAGTTCCTGGACTAGCGGGAACTCCTACGAGCAGTACTTC. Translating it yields CSANSSWTSGNSYEQYF.

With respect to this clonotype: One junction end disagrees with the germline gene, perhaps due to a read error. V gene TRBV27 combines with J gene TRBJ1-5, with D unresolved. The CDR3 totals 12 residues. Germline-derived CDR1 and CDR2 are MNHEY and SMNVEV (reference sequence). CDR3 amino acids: CASSYLNQPQHF. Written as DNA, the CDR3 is TGTGCCAGCAGTTACCTCAATCAGCCTCAGCATTTT.

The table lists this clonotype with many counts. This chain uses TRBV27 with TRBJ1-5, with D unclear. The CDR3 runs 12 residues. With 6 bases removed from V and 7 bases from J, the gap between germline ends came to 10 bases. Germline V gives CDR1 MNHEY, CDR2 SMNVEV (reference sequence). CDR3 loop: CASRSGRQPQHF. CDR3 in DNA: TGTGCCAGCAGGAGTGGTAGGCAGCCCCAGCATTTT.

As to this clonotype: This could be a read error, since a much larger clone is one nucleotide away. CDR3 sequence (DNA): TGTGCCAGCAGTTACCGGACTAGCGTGAGGGCCTACAATGAGCAGTTCTTC. This sequence encodes CASSYRTSVRAYNEQFF. The V and J genes are TRBV6-6 and TRBJ2-1; TRBD2 matches 9 bases. CDR1 is MNHNY, CDR2 SVGAGI, per germline (reference sequence). The trim removed 2 bases at V and 2 bases at J, leaving 7 bases unmatched. This CDR3 region has 17 residues.

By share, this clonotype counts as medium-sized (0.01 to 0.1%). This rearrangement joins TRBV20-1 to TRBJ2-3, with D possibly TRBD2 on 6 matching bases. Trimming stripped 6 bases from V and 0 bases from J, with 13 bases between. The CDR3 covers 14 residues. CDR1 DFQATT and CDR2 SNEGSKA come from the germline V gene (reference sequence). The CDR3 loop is CSAGTLASTDTQYF. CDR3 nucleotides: TGCAGTGCGGGGACCCTAGCGAGCACAGATACGCAGTATTTT.

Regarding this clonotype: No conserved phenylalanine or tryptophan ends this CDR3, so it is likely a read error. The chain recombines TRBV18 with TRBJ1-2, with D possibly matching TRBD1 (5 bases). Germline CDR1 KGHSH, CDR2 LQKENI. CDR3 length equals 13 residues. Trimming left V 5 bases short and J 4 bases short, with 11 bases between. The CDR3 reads CASSGQGSYGYTI. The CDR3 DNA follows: TGTGCCAGCTCAGGACAAGGGAGCTATGGCTACACCATC.

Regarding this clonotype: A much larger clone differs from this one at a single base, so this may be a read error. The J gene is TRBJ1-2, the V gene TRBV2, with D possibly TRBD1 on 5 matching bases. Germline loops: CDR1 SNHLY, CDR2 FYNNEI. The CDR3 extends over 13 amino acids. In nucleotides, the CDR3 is TGTGGCAGCAGCCTGACAGAAAGCTATGGCTACACCTTC. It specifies CGSSLTESYGYTF.

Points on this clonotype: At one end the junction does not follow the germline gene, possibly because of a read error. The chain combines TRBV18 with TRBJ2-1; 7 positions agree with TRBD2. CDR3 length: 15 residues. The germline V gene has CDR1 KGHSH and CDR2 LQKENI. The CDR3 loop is CASSPLSGATNEQSF. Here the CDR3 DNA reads TGTGCCAGCTCACCACTGAGCGGGGCTACCAATGAGCAGTCCTTC.

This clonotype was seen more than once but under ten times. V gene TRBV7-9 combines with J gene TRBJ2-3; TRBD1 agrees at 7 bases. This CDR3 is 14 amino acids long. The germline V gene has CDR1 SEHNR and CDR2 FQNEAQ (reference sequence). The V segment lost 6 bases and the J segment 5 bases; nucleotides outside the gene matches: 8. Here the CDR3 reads CASRMAQGEDTQYF. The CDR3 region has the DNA TGTGCCAGCAGGATGGCCCAGGGGGAAGATACGCAGTATTTT.

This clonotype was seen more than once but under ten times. CDR3 residues: CASRVSDTQYF. Here the CDR3 DNA reads TGTGCCAGCAGGGTGTCCGATACGCAGTATTTT. This chain uses TRBV12-3 or TRBV12-4 with TRBJ2-3, with D uncertain. V was shortened by 6 bases and J by 6 bases, with 7 bases between the two germline ends. CDR3 length: 11 residues.

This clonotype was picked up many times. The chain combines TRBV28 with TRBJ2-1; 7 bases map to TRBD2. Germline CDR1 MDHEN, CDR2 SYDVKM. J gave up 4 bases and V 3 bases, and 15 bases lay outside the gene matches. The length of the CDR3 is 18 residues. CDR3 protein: CASSLGSVWTSEYNEQFF. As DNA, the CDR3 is TGTGCCAGCAGTTTGGGGTCTGTCTGGACTAGTGAGTACAATGAGCAGTTCTTC.

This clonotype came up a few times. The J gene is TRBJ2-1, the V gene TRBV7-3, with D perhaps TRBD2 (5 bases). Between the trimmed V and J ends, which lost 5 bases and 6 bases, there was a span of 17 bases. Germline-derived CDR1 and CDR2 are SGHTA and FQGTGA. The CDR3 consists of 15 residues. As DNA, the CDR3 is TGTGCCAGCAGCAGTCAGCCTCGGGAAAGCAATGAGCAGTTCTTC. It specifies CASSSQPRESNEQFF.

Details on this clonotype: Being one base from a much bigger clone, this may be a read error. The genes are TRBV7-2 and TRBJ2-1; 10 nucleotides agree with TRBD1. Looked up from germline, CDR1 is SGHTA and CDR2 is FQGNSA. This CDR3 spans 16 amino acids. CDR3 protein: CDSSFAGTGAYNEQFF. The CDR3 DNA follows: TGTGACAGCAGCTTCGCCGGGACAGGGGCCTACAATGAGCAGTTCTTC.

The CDR3 DNA reads as TGTGCCAGCAGCCAGACTACGGTTGGACGGGCGCAAACTGAAGCTTTCTTT. This codes for CASSQTTVGRAQTEAFF. The chain couples TRBV28 to TRBJ1-1; D ambiguous. There are 17 residues in the CDR3. CDR1 and CDR2 from the germline V gene are MDHEN and SYDVKM. V was clipped by 6 bases and J by 5 bases, with 25 bases between them.

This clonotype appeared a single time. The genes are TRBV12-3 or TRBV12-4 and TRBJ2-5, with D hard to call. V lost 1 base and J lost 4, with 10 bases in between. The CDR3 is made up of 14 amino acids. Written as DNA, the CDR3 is TGTGCCAGCAGTTTAGAACCCCATGGAGAGACCCAGTACTTC. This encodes CASSLEPHGETQYF.

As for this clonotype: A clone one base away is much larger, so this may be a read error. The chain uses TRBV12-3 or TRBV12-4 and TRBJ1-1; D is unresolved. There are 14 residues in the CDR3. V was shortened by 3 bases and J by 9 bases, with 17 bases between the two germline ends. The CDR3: CASSFRRGNTQAFF. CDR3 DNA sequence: TGTGCCAGCAGTTTTCGTAGAGGGAATACTCAAGCTTTCTTT.

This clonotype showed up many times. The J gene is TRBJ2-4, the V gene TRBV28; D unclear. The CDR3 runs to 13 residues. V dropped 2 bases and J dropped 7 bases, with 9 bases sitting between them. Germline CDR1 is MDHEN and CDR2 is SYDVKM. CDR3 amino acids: CASSLASRNIQYF. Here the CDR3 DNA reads TGTGCCAGCAGTTTAGCCTCTCGGAACATTCAGTACTTC.

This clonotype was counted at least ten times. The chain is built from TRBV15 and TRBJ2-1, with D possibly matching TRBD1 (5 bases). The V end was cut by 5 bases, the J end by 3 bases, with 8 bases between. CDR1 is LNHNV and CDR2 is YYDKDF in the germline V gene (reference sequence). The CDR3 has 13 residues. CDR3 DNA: TGTGCCACCAGCGACGACAGCTACAATGAGCAGTTCTTC. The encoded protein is CATSDDSYNEQFF.

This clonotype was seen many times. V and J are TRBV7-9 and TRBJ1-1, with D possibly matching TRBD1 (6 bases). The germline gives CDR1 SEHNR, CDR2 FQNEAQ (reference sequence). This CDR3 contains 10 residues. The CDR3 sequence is CVERGTEAFF. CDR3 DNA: TGTGTAGAGAGGGGGACTGAAGCTTTCTTT.

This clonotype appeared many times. For the CDR3, the DNA is TGCAGTGCTAGAGACACCGGGACTAGCGGGAGGGCAGATACGCAGTATTTT. This codes for CSARDTGTSGRADTQYF. This chain links TRBV20-1 with TRBJ2-3; 16 positions match TRBD2. The V segment lost 0 bases and the J segment 4 bases; nucleotides outside the gene matches: 4. Germline V gives CDR1 DFQATT, CDR2 SNEGSKA (reference sequence). The length of the CDR3 is 17 residues.

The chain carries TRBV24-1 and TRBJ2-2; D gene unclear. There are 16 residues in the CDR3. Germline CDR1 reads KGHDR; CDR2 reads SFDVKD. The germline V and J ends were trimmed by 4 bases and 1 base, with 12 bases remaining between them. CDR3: CATSDYKYRNTGELFF. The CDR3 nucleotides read TGTGCCACCAGTGACTATAAATATCGGAACACCGGGGAGCTGTTTTTT.

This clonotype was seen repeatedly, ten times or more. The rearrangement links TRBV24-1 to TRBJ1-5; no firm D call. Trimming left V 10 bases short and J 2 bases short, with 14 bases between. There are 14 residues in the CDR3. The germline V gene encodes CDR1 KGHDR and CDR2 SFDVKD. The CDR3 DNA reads TGTGCCACAAGACATTTCCTCGGCAATCAGCCCCAGCATTTT. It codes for CATRHFLGNQPQHF.

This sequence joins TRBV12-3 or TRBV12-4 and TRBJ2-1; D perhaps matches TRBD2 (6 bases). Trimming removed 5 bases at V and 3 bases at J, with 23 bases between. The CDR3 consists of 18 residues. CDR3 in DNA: TGTGCCAGCAGTGCGCGCGGCGGGGTAGTAGCGGACTACAATGAGCAGTTCTTC. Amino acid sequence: CASSARGGVVADYNEQFF.

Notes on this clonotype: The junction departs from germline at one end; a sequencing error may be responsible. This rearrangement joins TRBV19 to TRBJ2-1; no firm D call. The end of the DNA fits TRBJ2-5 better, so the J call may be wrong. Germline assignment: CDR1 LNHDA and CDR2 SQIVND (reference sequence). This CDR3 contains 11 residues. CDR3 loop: CASSKQGTQYF. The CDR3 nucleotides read TGTGCCAGTAGTAAGCAAGGGACCCAGTACTTC.

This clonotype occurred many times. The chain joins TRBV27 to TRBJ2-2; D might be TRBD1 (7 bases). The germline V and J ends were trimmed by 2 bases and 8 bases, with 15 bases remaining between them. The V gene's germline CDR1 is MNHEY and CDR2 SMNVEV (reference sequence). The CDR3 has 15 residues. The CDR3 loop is CASSLRDRAGGELFF. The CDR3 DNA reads TGTGCCAGCAGTTTAAGAGACAGGGCGGGAGGGGAGCTGTTTTTT.

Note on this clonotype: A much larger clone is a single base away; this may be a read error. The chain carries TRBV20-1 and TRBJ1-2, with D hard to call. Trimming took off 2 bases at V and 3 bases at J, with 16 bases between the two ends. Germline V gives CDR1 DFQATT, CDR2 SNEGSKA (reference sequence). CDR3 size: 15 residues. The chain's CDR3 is CSARSALGKHYGYTF. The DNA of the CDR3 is TGCAGTGCTAGATCCGCCCTCGGGAAGCACTATGGCTACACCTTC.